Below, 16 T cell receptor beta chains from the same sample are listed, as sequenced in a study of blood T cell repertoires in COVID-19 (TCRdb year 2020). The library was prepared using the immunoSEQ multiplex PCR assay. The immuneACCESS repertoire file appears here via TCRdb, limited to in-frame rearrangements. These files lack a portion of the clones; in checked studies, under half of the deficit traces to unresolved V genes, and the cause of the others is not known. For this sample the table gives about 200,000 clones, of which around 86% were detected only once. The top ten hold around 6% of the sample. The sample consisted of peripheral blood. The receptor set was obtained from a man in his sixties who had recovered from COVID-19.

The chain is built from TRBV4-3 and TRBJ1-4; D is perhaps TRBD1 (6 bases). Deletions cut 5 bases from V and 10 bases from J, with 17 bases between. This CDR3 has 14 amino acids. CDR1 and CDR2 from the germline V gene are LGHNA and YSLEER. CDR3: CASSAQGTVGKLFF. CDR3 DNA sequence: TGCGCCAGCAGCGCCCAGGGGACCGTCGGAAAACTGTTTTTT.

The V call is TRBV23-1, the J call TRBJ2-7, with D unresolved. TRBV23-1 falls under the ORF class, with uncertain function. This CDR3 contains 20 residues. V shed 3 bases and J shed 1 base, with 28 bases lying between them. CDR3 amino acids: CASSQKEWPVLLQGSYEQYF. CDR3 DNA sequence: TGCGCCAGCAGTCAGAAGGAGTGGCCCGTCCTCCTCCAAGGTTCCTACGAGCAGTACTTC.

The gene calls are TRBV7-2 and TRBJ1-5; TRBD1 matches 11 bases. The CDR3 sequence is 16 residues long. The trim removed 3 bases at V and 4 bases at J, leaving 5 bases unmatched. Germline assignment: CDR1 SGHTA and CDR2 FQGNSA. CDR3 loop: CASSFGTGGLNQPQHF. CDR3 sequence (DNA): TGTGCCAGCAGCTTTGGGACAGGGGGTTTAAATCAGCCCCAGCATTTT.

The chain has TRBV19 and TRBJ2-7; D may be TRBD1 (5 bases). Trimming took off 3 bases at V and 0 bases at J, with 6 bases between the two ends. The germline V gene has CDR1 LNHDA and CDR2 SQIVND (reference sequence). The CDR3 consists of 13 residues. In DNA form, the CDR3 reads TGTGCCAGTAGTATGGGGCCCTCCTACGAGCAGTACTTC. Amino acid sequence: CASSMGPSYEQYF. The whole variable domain, filled in from reference TRBV19 and TRBJ2-7, reads DGGITQSPKYLFRKEGQNVTLSCEQNLNHDAMYWYRQDPGQGLRLIYYSQIVNDFQKGDIAEGYSVSREKKESFPLTVTSAQKNPTAFYLCASSMGPSYEQYFGPGTRLTVT.

The J gene is TRBJ2-7, the V gene TRBV6-5; 9 bases line up with TRBD1. The V gene's germline CDR1 is MNHEY and CDR2 SVGAGI. This CDR3 spans 14 amino acids. Trimming took 7 bases from V and 4 from J; bases not matched to a gene: 8. The CDR3 DNA is TGTGCCAGCAATTCCGGGACAGGGATATACGAGCAGTACTTC. Translating gives CASNSGTGIYEQYF.

This clone was counted once. V gene TRBV19 combines with J gene TRBJ1-5; TRBD1 is a possible D gene (6 bases). The CDR3 covers 16 residues. Germline V lookup: CDR1 LNHDA, CDR2 SQIVND (reference sequence). Between the trimmed V and J ends, which lost 3 bases and 2 bases, there was a span of 14 bases. The CDR3 is CASSIVAGAGNQPQHF. CDR3 DNA: TGTGCCAGTAGTATCGTCGCAGGGGCGGGCAATCAGCCCCAGCATTTT.

The V and J genes are TRBV7-9 and TRBJ2-7; 10 bases are shared with TRBD1. There are 13 residues in the CDR3. With 5 bases clipped from V and 6 bases from J, the junction kept 4 bases outside the gene matches. From germline, CDR1 is SEHNR and CDR2 FQNEAQ (reference sequence). In nucleotides, the CDR3 is TGTGCCAGCAGCCGTAGGACAGGGGGCGAGCAGTACTTC. Encoded protein: CASSRRTGGEQYF.

J is TRBJ1-1 and V is TRBV2; D possibly corresponds to TRBD1 (5 bases). V was shortened by 8 bases and J by 1 base, with 14 bases between the two germline ends. The V gene's germline CDR1 is SNHLY and CDR2 FYNNEI. The CDR3 runs 14 residues. The DNA for the CDR3 is TGTGCCAGCGGGGACTTACCCAGGAACACTGAAGCTTTCTTT. Amino acid sequence: CASGDLPRNTEAFF.

The V and J genes are TRBV27 and TRBJ2-7, with 7 bases aligning to TRBD1. Germline CDR1 reads MNHEY; CDR2 reads SMNVEV (reference sequence). Trimming at V came to 6 bases and at J to 2 bases, leaving 7 bases not matched to a gene. The CDR3 runs to 14 residues. CDR3 sequence reads: CASSATGKPYEQYF. Here the CDR3 DNA reads TGTGCCAGCAGCGCGACAGGGAAACCCTACGAGCAGTACTTC.

The chain couples TRBV24-1 to TRBJ2-1, with a possible D match to TRBD1 (6 bases). The germline V and J ends were trimmed by 2 bases and 0 bases, with 13 bases remaining between them. The CDR3 runs 17 residues. CDR1 and CDR2 from the germline V gene are KGHDR and SFDVKD. The CDR3 DNA reads TGTGCCACCAGTGATTCGACAGGAAGAAACTCCTACAATGAGCAGTTCTTC. Translating it yields CATSDSTGRNSYNEQFF.

The rearrangement links TRBV19 to TRBJ2-2; TRBD1 aligns across 8 bases. The CDR3 runs 14 residues. After removal of 10 bases from V and 1 base from J, the junction contained 5 bases not matched to a gene. The germline V gene encodes CDR1 LNHDA and CDR2 SQIVND (reference sequence). The CDR3 DNA sequence: TGTGCCACGAGGGGGACAGGGAACACCGGGGAGCTGTTTTTT. As protein: CATRGTGNTGELFF.

J is TRBJ2-3 and V is TRBV11-1; 9 bases agree with TRBD2. The junction had 7 bases not matched to a gene; V was cut back by 6 bases and J by 0 bases. The CDR3 is made up of 16 amino acids. Germline-derived CDR1 and CDR2 are SGHAT and FQDESV (reference sequence). For the CDR3, the DNA is TGTGCCAGCAGTTCTGGACTAGCGTATAGCACAGATACGCAGTATTTT. Translation gives CASSSGLAYSTDTQYF.

V is TRBV5-1 and J is TRBJ1-1; D call uncertain. Trimming removed 7 bases from V and 4 bases from J, with 14 bases in between. CDR1 and CDR2 (germline): SGHRS, YFSETQ. The CDR3 has 13 amino acids. CDR3 DNA sequence: TGCGCCAGCTCCCAAGGCGGAGGCACTGAAGCTTTCTTT. It codes for CASSQGGGTEAFF.

V is TRBV30 and J is TRBJ1-4; D is unresolved. Deletions cut 8 bases from V and 5 bases from J, with 12 bases between. This CDR3 is 12 amino acids long. Looked up from germline, CDR1 is GTSNPN and CDR2 is SVGIG (reference sequence). The CDR3 here is CARGGQNEKLFF. For the CDR3, the DNA is TGTGCCAGAGGAGGGCAGAATGAAAAACTGTTTTTT.

As for this clone: Other nucleotide sequences in the sample specify the same CDR3. The chain recombines TRBV5-4 with TRBJ1-2; a possible D gene is TRBD1 (5 bases). This CDR3 region has 13 residues. V was trimmed by 3 bases and J by 4 bases, leaving 10 bases between them. The germline gives CDR1 SGHNT, CDR2 YYREEE (reference sequence). The CDR3 loop is CASSSGQGYGYTF. The DNA of the CDR3 is TGTGCCAGCAGCTCTGGGCAGGGCTATGGCTACACCTTC. The full variable domain, its missing parts supplied by reference TRBV5-4 and TRBJ1-2, is ETGVTQSPTHLIKTRGQQVTLRCSSQSGHNTVSWYQQALGQGPQFIFQYYREEENGRGNFPPRFSGLQFPNYSSELNVNALELDDSALYLCASSSGQGYGYTFGSGTRLTVV.

V and J are TRBV28 and TRBJ1-5, with D unclear. Germline CDR1 and CDR2: MDHEN and SYDVKM. This CDR3 region has 14 residues. Trimming cost V 8 bases and J 0 bases, with 11 bases left between them. The CDR3 DNA reads as TGTGCCAGCGGGAGAGTATATAGCAATCAGCCCCAGCATTTT. Its protein product is CASGRVYSNQPQHF. Supplemented by reference TRBV28 and TRBJ1-5, the full variable domain reads DVKVTQSSRYLVKRTGEKVFLECVQDMDHENMFWYRQDPGLGLRLIYFSYDVKMKEKGDIPEGYSVSREKKERFSLILESASTNQTSMYLCASGRVYSNQPQHFGDGTRLSIL.